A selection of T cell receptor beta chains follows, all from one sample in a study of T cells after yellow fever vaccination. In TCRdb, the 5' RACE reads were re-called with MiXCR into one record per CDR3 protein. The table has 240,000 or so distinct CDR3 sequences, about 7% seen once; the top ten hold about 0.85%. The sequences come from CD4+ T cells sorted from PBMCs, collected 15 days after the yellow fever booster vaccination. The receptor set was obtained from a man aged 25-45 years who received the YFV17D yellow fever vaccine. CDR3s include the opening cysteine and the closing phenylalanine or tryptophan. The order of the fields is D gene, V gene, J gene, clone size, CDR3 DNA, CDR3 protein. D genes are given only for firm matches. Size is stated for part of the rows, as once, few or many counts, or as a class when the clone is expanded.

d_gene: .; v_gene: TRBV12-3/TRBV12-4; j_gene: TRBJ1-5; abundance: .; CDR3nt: TGTGCCAGCAGTCGTACAGGGACCCTAAATCAGCCCCAGCATTTT; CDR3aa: CASSRTGTLNQPQHF
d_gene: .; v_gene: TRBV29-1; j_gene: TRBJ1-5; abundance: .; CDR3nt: TGCAGCGTTGCAACAGGCAATCAGCCCCAGCATTTT; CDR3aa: CSVATGNQPQHF
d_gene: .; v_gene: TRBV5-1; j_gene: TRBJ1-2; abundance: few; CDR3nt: TGCGCCAGCCTTCCCGGGTCAGGGAAGGCGAACTATGGCTACACCTTC; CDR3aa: CASLPGSGKANYGYTF
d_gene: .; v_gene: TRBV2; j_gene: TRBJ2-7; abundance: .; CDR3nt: TGTGCCAGCAGTGAAGCGAGGTACGAGCAGTACTTC; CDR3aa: CASSEARYEQYF
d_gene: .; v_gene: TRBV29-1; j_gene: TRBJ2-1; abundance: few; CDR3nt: TGCAGCGTTGGACCTAGTATGGGGAATGAGCAGTTCTTC; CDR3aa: CSVGPSMGNEQFF
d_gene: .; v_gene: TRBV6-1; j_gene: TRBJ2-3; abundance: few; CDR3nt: TGTGCCAGCCACGCGGGATGGGCAGATACGCAGTATTTT; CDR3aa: CASHAGWADTQYF
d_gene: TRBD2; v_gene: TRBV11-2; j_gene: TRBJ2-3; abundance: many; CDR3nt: TGTGCCAGCAGCTTACTAGCGGGACCTATCGGGGATACGCAGTATTTT; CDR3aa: CASSLLAGPIGDTQYF
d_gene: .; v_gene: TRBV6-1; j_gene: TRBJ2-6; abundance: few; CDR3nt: TGTGCCAGCAGATCCGGGACATTAGCCTCTGGGGCCAACGTCCTGACTTTC; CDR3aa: CASRSGTLASGANVLTF
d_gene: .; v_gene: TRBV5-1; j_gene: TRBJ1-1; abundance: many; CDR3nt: TGCGCCAGCAGCTTGGAACAGGGGAACACTGAAGCTTTCTTT; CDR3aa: CASSLEQGNTEAFF
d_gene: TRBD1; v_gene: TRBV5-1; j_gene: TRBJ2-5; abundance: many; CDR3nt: TGCGCCAGCAGCTTGGGACAGGGCTCCCAAGAGACCCAGTACTTC; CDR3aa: CASSLGQGSQETQYF